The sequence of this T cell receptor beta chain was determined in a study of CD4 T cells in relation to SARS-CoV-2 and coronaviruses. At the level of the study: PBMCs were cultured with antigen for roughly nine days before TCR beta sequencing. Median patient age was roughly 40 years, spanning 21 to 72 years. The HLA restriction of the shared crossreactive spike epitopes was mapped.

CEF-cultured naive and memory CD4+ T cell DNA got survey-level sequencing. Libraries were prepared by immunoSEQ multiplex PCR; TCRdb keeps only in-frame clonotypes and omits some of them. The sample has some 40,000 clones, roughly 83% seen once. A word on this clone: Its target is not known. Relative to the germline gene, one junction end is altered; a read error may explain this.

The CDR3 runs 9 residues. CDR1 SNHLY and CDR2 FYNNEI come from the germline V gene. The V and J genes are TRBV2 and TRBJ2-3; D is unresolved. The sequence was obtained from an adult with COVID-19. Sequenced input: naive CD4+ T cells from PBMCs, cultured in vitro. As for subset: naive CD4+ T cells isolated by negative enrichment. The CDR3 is CASTDTQYF. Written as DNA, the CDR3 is TGTGCCAGCACGGATACGCAGTATTTT. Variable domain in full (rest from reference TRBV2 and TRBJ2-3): EPEVTQTPSHQVTQMGQEVILRCVPISNHLYFYWYRQILGQKVEFLVSFYNNEISEKSEIFDDQFSVERPDGSNFTLKIRSTKLEDSAMYFCASTDTQYFGPGTRLTVL.